This TCR beta chain was found in a study of blood T cell repertoires in COVID-19. The V gene lost 0 bases and the J gene lost 0 bases, with 17 bases spanning the gap. From germline, CDR1 is LNHNV and CDR2 YYDKDF (reference sequence). The CDR3 covers 18 residues. Repertoires were generated with immunoSEQ multiplex PCR, while TCRdb's copy carries only in-frame clones and drops some. Here the sample spans fewer than 130,000 clones, 85% to 90% being singletons. The sequence was obtained from a woman of 80 years or more with acute or convalescent COVID-19. Sequenced: peripheral blood. The rearrangement uses TRBV15 and TRBJ1-1; a weak D match, TRBD1 (5 bases). The CDR3 DNA follows: TGTGCCACCAGCAGAGATCGGGGGTTACGGACCTTGAACACTGAAGCTTTCTTT. It codes for CATSRDRGLRTLNTEAFF.